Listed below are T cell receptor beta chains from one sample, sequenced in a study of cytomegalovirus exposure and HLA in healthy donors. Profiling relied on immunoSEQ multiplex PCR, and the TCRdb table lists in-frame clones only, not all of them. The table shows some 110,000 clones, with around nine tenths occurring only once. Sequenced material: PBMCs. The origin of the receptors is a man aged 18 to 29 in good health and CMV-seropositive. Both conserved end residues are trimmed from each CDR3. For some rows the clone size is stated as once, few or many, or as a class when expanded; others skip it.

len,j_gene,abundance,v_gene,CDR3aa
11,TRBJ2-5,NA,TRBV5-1,ASSLGGTEAQY
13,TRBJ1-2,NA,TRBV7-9,ASSFYSGGVGGYT
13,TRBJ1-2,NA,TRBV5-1,ASSLWGGSGYGYT
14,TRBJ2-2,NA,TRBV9,ASSVGKGATTGELF
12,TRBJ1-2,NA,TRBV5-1,ASSLGDRMNGYT
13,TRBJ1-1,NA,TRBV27,ASSLTVGLSTEAF
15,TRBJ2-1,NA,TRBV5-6,ASSVGTSGGSYNEQF
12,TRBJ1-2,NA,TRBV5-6,ASSLKGGGYGYT
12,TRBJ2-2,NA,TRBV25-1,ASSDYGNTGELF
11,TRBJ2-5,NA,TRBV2,ASSEQGGEAQY
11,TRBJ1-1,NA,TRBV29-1,SVQANMNTEAF
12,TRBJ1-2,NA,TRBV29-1,STSLADRMSGYT
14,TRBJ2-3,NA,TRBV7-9,ASSSGTRSPTDTQY
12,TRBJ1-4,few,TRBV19,ASSLNVGGEKLF
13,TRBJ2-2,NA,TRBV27,ASSQRTRNTGELF
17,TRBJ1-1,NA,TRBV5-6,ASSWTPGQGGYLNTEAF
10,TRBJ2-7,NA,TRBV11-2,ASSSGLGEQY
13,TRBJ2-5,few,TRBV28,ASSFRRGRGETQY
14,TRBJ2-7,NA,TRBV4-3,ASSQDFDRGGYEQY
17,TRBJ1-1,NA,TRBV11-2,ASSLVNGLAGGKDTEAF
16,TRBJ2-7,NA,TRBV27,ASSSIGGFASLHYEQY
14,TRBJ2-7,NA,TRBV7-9,ASSPSRGPHPYEQY
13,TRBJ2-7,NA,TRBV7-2,ASSSPGTSTYEQY
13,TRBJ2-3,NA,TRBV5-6,ASSQGLINADTQY
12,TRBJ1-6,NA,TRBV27,ASSRFELGSPLH
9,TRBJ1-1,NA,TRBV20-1,SAERGRSPS
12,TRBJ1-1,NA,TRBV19,ASKAGREAGKAF
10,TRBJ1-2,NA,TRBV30,AWIPGAYGYT
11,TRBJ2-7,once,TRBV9,ASSVGGSYEQY
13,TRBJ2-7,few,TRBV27,ASSPDTGGWYEQY
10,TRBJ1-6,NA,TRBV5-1,ASSSGNSPLH
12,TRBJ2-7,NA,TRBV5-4,ASSSMGPLYEQY
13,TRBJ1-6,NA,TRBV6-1,ASNPRTEGNSPLH
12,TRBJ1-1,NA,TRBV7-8,ASSLVSGNTEAF
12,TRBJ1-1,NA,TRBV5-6,ASSFGTVNTEAF
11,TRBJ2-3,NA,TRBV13,ASSMGGPDTQY
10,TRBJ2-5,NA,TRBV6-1,ASWRRGETQY
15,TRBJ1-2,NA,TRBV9,ASSVEIDREVLYGYT
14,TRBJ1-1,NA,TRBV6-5,ASSYSKQGTDTEAF
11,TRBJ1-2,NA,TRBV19,ASSPTQRYGYT
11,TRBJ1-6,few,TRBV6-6,ASSRGGSSPLH
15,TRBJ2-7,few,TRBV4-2,ASSQDGTSGLSYEQY
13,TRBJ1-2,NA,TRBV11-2,ASSQNTRRGGGYT
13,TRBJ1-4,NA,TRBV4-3,ASSQEGTGEEKLF
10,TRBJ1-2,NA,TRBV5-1,ASSLAGYGYT
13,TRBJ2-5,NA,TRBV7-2,ASSLPERGQETQY
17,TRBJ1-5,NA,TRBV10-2,ASSDFADGGVYSNQPQH
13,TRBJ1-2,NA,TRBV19,ASKTGAAGSYGYT
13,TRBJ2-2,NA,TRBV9,ASSVTGEPTGELF
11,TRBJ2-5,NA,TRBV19,ASSSAGRETQY
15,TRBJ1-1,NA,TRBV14,ASSLGLKASLSSEAF
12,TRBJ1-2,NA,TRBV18,ASSGGTGPYGYT
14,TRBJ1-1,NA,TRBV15,ATSRDQEGMNTEAF
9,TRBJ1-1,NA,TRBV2,ASTQNTEAF
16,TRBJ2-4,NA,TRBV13,ASSLTYGRNLAKNIQY
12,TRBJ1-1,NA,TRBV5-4,ASSSWTGGTEAF
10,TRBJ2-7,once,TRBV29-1,SVGTGAYEQY
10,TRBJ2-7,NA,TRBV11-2,ASSRDRYEQY
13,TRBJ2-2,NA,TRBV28,ASSLRDRGIGELF
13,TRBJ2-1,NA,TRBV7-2,ASSPSGFAYNEQF